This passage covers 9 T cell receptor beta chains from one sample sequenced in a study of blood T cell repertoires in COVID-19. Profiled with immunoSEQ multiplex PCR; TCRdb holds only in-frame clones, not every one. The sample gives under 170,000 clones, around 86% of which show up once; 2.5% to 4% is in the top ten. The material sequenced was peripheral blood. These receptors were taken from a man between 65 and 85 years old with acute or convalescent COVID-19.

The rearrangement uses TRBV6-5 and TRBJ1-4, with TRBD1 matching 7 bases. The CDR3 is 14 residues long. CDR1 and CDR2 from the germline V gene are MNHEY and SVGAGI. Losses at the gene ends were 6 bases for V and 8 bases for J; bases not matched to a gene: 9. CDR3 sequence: CASRPDRVGEKLFF. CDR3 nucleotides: TGTGCCAGCAGACCCGACAGGGTTGGCGAAAAACTGTTTTTT.

CDR3 loop: CASSQDWGRLGAFF. The CDR3 DNA sequence: TGTGCCAGCAGCCAAGATTGGGGGAGGTTGGGAGCTTTCTTT. This rearrangement joins TRBV3-1 (or the pseudogene TRBV3-2) to TRBJ1-1, with D possibly TRBD1 on 5 matching bases. The CDR3 extends over 14 amino acids. Trimming took 0 bases from V and 10 from J, leaving 15 bases between them. Germline CDR1 is LGHDT and CDR2 is YNNKEL (reference sequence).

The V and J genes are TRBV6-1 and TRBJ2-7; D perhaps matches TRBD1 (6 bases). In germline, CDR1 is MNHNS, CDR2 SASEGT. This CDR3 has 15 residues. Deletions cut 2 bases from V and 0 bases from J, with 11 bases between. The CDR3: CASSETDSYSYEQYF. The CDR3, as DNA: TGTGCCAGCAGTGAAACGGACAGTTACTCCTACGAGCAGTACTTC.

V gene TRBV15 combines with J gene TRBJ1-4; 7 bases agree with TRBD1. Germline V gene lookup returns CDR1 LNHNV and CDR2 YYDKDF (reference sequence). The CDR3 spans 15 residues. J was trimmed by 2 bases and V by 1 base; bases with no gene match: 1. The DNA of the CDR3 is TGTGCCACCAGCAGAGCGGACAGGACTAATGAAAAACTGTTTTTT. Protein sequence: CATSRADRTNEKLFF.

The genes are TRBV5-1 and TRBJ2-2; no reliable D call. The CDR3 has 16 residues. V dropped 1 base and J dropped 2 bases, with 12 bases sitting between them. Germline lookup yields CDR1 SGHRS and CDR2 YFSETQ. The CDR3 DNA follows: TGCGCCAGCAGCTTGCTCTCGACAATAAACACCGGGGAGCTGTTTTTT. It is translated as CASSLLSTINTGELFF.

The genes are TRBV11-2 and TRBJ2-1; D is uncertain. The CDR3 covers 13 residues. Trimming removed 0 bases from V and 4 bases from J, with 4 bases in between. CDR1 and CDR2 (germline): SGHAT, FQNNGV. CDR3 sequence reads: CASSLELYNEQFF. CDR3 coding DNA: TGTGCCAGCAGCTTAGAGTTATACAATGAGCAGTTCTTC.

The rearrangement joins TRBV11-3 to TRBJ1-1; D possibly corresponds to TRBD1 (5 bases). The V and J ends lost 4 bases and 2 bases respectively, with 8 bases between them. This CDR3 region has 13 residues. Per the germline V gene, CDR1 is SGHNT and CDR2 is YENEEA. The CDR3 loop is CASSYTGNTEAFF. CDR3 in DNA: TGTGCCAGCAGCTACACAGGAAACACTGAAGCTTTCTTT.

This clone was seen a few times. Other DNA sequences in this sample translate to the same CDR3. The CDR3 region has the DNA TGCAGCGTTGAAGGACAGGGCGGGACTGAAGCTTTCTTT. The encoded protein is CSVEGQGGTEAFF. The chain recombines TRBV29-1 with TRBJ1-1, with 7 nucleotides matching TRBD1. V was clipped by 1 base and J by 5 bases; unmatched bases: 4. The CDR3 spans 13 residues. CDR1 is SQVTM, CDR2 ANQGSEA, per germline.

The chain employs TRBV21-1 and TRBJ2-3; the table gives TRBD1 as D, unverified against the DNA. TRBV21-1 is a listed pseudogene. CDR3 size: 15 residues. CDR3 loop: CASSKVGHHTDTQYF. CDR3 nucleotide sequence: TGTGCCAGCAGCAAAGTCGGACACCACACAGATACGCAGTATTTT.